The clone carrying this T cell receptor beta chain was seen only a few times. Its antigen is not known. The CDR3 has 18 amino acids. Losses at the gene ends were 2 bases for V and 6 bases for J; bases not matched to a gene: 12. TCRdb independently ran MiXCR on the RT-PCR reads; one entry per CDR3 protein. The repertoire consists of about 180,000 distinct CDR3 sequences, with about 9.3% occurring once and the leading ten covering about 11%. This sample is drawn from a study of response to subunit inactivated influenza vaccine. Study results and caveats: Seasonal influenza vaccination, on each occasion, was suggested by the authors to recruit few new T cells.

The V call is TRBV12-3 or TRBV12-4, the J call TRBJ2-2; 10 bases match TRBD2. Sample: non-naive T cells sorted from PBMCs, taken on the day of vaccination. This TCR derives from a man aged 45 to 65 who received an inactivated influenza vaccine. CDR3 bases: TGTGCCAGCAGTTTAAGCAGCGGGAGCGGGAGGGCCGCCGGGGAGCTGTTTTTT. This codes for CASSLSSGSGRAAGELFF.